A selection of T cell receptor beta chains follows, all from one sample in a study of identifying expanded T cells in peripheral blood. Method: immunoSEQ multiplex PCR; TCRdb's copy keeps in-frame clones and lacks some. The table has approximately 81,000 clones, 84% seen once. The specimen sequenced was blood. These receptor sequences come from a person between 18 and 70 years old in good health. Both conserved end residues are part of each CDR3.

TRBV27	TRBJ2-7	CASTQVFPSYEQYF
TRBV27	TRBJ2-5	CASSLLGETQYF
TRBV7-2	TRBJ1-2	CASSLGGNGGYTF
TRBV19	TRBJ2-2	CASHLGSPPPGELFF
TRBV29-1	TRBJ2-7	CSVYRASQERGYEQYF
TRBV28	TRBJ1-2	CASSFRDRSYGYTF
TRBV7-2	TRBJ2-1	CASSNYNEQFF
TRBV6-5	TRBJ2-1	CASSGDFYNEQFF
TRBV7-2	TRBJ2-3	CASSLGLAGGPRTQYF
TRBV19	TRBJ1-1	CASGTGDTEAFF
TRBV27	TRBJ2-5	CASSSTGTQETQYF
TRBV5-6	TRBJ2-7	CASSPGSSYEQYF
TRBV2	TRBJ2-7	CASSLYEQYF
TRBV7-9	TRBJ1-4	CASSLEMGGQLNEKLFF
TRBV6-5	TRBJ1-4	CASRDGRRNEKLFF
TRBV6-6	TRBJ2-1	CASSYGGGGEQFF
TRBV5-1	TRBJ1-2	CASSRGQGSGYTF
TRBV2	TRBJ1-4	CATANRGTNEKLFF
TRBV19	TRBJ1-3	CASSVDSSGNTIYF
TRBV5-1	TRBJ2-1	CASSPTGVGNEQFF
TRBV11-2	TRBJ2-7	CASSPLKRPYEQYF
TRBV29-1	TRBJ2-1	CSSLPDSEYNEQFF
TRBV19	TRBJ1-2	CASSQDREFRYTF
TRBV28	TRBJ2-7	CASSGGDREDEQYF
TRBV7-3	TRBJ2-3	CASSLDGRGTDTQYF
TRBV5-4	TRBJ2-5	CASSPSIAGGPVETQYF
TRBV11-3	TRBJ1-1	CASSFEGNTEAFF
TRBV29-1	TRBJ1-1	CSVEETGTLNTEAFF
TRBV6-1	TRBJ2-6	CASSPPDEANVLTF
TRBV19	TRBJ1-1	CASSIGDRGQGLGEAFF
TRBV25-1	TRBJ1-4	CASSEYSTTTNEKLFF
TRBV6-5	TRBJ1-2	CASSGRDNYGYTF
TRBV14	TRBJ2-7	CASSLDRVYEQYF
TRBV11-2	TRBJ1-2	CASSLAPAGGVKGYTF
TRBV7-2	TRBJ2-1	CASSLRAGGVDEQFF
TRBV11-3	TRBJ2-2	CASSKIPGELFF
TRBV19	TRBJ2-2	CASSPQLNTGELFF